These 24 T cell receptor beta chains came from one sample sequenced in a study of beta chain features in type 1 diabetes. Study-wide points: Shorter TCRB CDR3s, moderately but significantly so, were found in Type 1 diabetes patients in all four CD4+ subsets.

Reverse transcription of all isolated RNA meant that expressed TCRB transcripts were sequenced. Produced via immunoSEQ multiplex PCR; TCRdb's table is partial and in-frame only. The data show fewer than 300,000 clones, with about a fifth seen just once and 0.028% held by the top ten. What these receptors recognize is not known. The sequencing sample was made of naive CD4+ T cells from blood. These receptors were taken from a woman between 35 and 50 years old with type 1 diabetes.

This chain links TRBV19 with TRBJ2-5, with 10 bases aligning to TRBD2. J gave up 3 bases and V 5 bases, and 6 bases lay outside the gene matches. The CDR3 consists of 15 residues. Germline assignment: CDR1 LNHDA and CDR2 SQIVND (reference sequence). The CDR3 coding sequence is TGTGCCAGTAGTTCCACCGGACTAGCGGAAGAGACCCAGTACTTC. Translated, it gives CASSSTGLAEETQYF.

This clone was found a few times. This chain connects TRBV2 to TRBJ2-3; 8 bases are a match to TRBD1. The CDR3 loop spans 15 amino acids. Germline-derived CDR1 and CDR2 are SNHLY and FYNNEI. V shed 4 bases and J 4 bases; nucleotides not matched to a gene: 7. CDR3 nucleotide sequence: TGTGCCAGCAGTGCGCCAGGGGGCGTCCCAGATACGCAGTATTTT. This sequence encodes CASSAPGGVPDTQYF.

The V call is TRBV2, the J call TRBJ2-7; tentative D call: TRBD2 (5 bases). The germline CDR1 and CDR2 sequences are SNHLY and FYNNEI. This CDR3 contains 12 residues. V was pared by 7 bases and J by 7 bases, with 14 bases between. The CDR3 DNA reads as TGTGCCAGCAAGTGGAGAACGGGGGAGCAGTACTTC. It is translated as CASKWRTGEQYF.

This clone was found a few times. This chain connects TRBV7-2 to TRBJ2-3; TRBD2 matches at 9 bases. V dropped 3 bases and J dropped 5; count of bases not matched to a gene: 3. CDR3 length: 14 amino acids. Germline lookup yields CDR1 SGHTA and CDR2 FQGNSA. The CDR3 loop is CASSLAGGEDTQYF. CDR3 coding DNA: TGTGCCAGCAGCTTGGCGGGAGGGGAAGATACGCAGTATTTT.

The V gene is TRBV5-1, the J gene TRBJ1-2; a weak D match, TRBD1 (6 bases). Germline V CDR1 and CDR2: SGHRS, YFSETQ. The germline V and J ends were trimmed by 0 bases and 5 bases, with 17 bases remaining between them. The CDR3 covers 16 residues. The CDR3 here is CASSLEGPQGHYGYTF. The CDR3 DNA follows: TGCGCCAGCAGCTTGGAGGGCCCCCAGGGACATTATGGCTACACCTTC. The variable domain in full, with the rest retrieved from reference TRBV5-1 and TRBJ1-2, is KAGVTQTPRYLIKTRGQQVTLSCSPISGHRSVSWYQQTPGQGLQFLFEYFSETQRNKGNFPGRFSGRQFSNSRSEMNVSTLELGDSALYLCASSLEGPQGHYGYTFGSGTRLTVV.

The rearrangement uses TRBV5-6 and TRBJ2-7; D is ambiguous. Trimming pared 3 bases from V and 2 bases from J, leaving 9 bases between. The germline V gene has CDR1 SGHDT and CDR2 YYEEEE. The CDR3 totals 13 residues. Here the CDR3 reads CASSSSYPYEQYF. The CDR3 DNA follows: TGTGCCAGCAGCTCGTCCTACCCCTACGAGCAGTACTTC.

The V call is TRBV19, the J call TRBJ1-1, with a weak D call TRBD1 (5 bases). The CDR3 totals 13 residues. CDR1 is LNHDA, CDR2 SQIVND, per germline (reference sequence). With 1 base removed from V and 5 bases from J, the gap between germline ends came to 8 bases. This CDR3 is CASSIVGRTEAFF. The CDR3 DNA reads as TGTGCCAGTAGTATAGTGGGGCGGACTGAAGCTTTCTTT.

This clone was detected only a few times. This chain connects TRBV19 to TRBJ2-1; 8 bases are a match to TRBD2. Trimming removed 5 bases from V and 3 bases from J; junction bases left unmatched: 12. The length of the CDR3 is 17 residues. Germline CDR1 LNHDA, CDR2 SQIVND (reference sequence). In DNA, the CDR3 is TGTGCCAGTAGTCGAGCGGGAGTGGATCTTGTCTACAATGAGCAGTTCTTC. This codes for CASSRAGVDLVYNEQFF.

The J gene is TRBJ1-5, the V gene TRBV7-9; TRBD1 aligns across 8 bases. The CDR3 consists of 14 residues. V dropped 4 bases and J dropped 7; count of bases not matched to a gene: 6. From germline, CDR1 is SEHNR and CDR2 FQNEAQ (reference sequence). The CDR3 region has the DNA TGTGCCAGCAGCTACGGACAGGGAGTACAGCCCCAGCATTTT. It specifies CASSYGQGVQPQHF.

The genes are TRBV7-2 and TRBJ1-1, with D possibly matching TRBD1 (5 bases). The V end lost 3 bases, the J end lost 2 bases, and 10 bases lay between the germline ends. Per the germline V gene, CDR1 is SGHTA and CDR2 is FQGNSA. The CDR3 length is 14 residues. CDR3 protein: CASSFRALNTEAFF. For the CDR3, the DNA is TGTGCCAGCAGCTTCAGGGCCTTAAACACTGAAGCTTTCTTT.

This clone has just a few counts. CDR3 loop: CASSLDPGPDTQYF. As DNA, the CDR3 is TGCGCCAGCAGCTTGGACCCGGGTCCAGATACGCAGTATTTT. V usage is TRBV5-1 and J usage is TRBJ2-3, with D hard to call. V lost 0 bases, J lost 4 bases, and 9 bases lay in between. CDR1 is SGHRS, CDR2 YFSETQ, per germline. CDR3 length equals 14 residues.

The chain recombines TRBV5-1 with TRBJ2-7; possible D gene TRBD1, 5 bases. Trimming removed 2 bases at V and 3 bases at J, with 12 bases between. Germline loops: CDR1 SGHRS, CDR2 YFSETQ. The CDR3 is made up of 14 amino acids. The CDR3 loop is CASSFEGAGYEQYF. The CDR3 nucleotides read TGCGCCAGCAGCTTCGAAGGGGCCGGCTACGAGCAGTACTTC.

In its sample, this clone was seen a few times. The chain carries TRBV7-9 and TRBJ1-2, with 8 bases matching TRBD1. V lost 6 bases and J lost 4; bases outside the gene matches: 4. Germline-derived CDR1 and CDR2 are SEHNR and FQNEAQ (reference sequence). The CDR3 sequence is 13 residues long. CDR3 nucleotide sequence: TGTGCCAGCAGTGGACAGGGTATCTATGGCTACACCTTC. Translated, it gives CASSGQGIYGYTF.

The chain has TRBV4-1 and TRBJ2-7; 11 bases are shared with TRBD1. V gave up 3 bases and J gave up 3 bases; unmatched junction bases: 4. Germline V CDR1 and CDR2: MGHRA, YSYEKL. The CDR3 is 15 amino acids. DNA of the CDR3: TGCGCCAGCAGCCACGGACAGGGGGCGGTCTACGAGCAGTACTTC. Translated: CASSHGQGAVYEQYF.

The chain uses TRBV7-3 and TRBJ2-7; the match to TRBD2 covers 15 bases. This CDR3 spans 17 amino acids. V shed 2 bases, J shed 6 bases, and the junction held 8 bases outside the gene matches. The germline gives CDR1 SGHTA, CDR2 FQGTGA. CDR3 residues: CASSLAGTSGGPSEQYF. The CDR3 DNA is TGTGCCAGCAGCTTAGCCGGGACTAGCGGGGGGCCCTCCGAGCAGTACTTC.

This rearrangement joins TRBV7-2 to TRBJ2-2; 15 nucleotides align to TRBD2. CDR3 length: 17 amino acids. V lost 5 bases to trimming and J lost 7 bases; unmatched junction nucleotides: 8. The germline CDR1 and CDR2 sequences are SGHTA and FQGNSA. For the CDR3, the DNA is TGTGCCAGCAGCCCGCCGGGACTAGCGGGAGGTAGCGGGGAGCTGTTTTTT. Translation: CASSPPGLAGGSGELFF.

The chain joins TRBV7-9 to TRBJ1-1; D gene unclear. The germline gives CDR1 SEHNR, CDR2 FQNEAQ (reference sequence). Trimming left V 5 bases short and J 1 base short, with 8 bases between. The CDR3 sequence is 13 residues long. The CDR3: CASSGQTNTEAFF. In DNA form, the CDR3 reads TGTGCCAGCAGCGGGCAGACGAACACTGAAGCTTTCTTT.

This clone was observed a few times. The rearrangement links TRBV23-1 to TRBJ2-3, with TRBD1 identical over 10 bases. TRBV23-1 is marked as an open reading frame, function uncertain. The CDR3 consists of 13 residues. The J segment lost 4 bases and the V segment lost 7 bases, leaving 2 bases of the junction unmatched. The chain's CDR3 is CASKGTGADTQYF. The CDR3 DNA sequence: TGCGCCAGCAAGGGGACAGGGGCAGATACGCAGTATTTT.

This clone showed up just a few times. The chain recombines TRBV5-1 with TRBJ2-5; D is perhaps TRBD1 (6 bases). The J call is in doubt because the DNA end fits TRBJ2-7 better. Germline V gene lookup returns CDR1 SGHRS and CDR2 YFSETQ. The CDR3 covers 15 residues. The CDR3 sequence is CASSSMGPGAYEQYF. In DNA form, the CDR3 reads TGCGCCAGCAGCTCCATGGGGCCAGGGGCCTACGAGCAGTACTTC.

This clone was seen a handful of times. This chain links TRBV18 with TRBJ1-4, with 7 bases that match TRBD1. CDR3 length: 14 residues. Trimming cost V 6 bases and J 6 bases; bases outside gene matches: 7. Per germline, CDR1 KGHSH and CDR2 LQKENI. CDR3: CASSARGGYEKLFF. The CDR3 DNA reads as TGTGCCAGCTCGGCAAGAGGGGGCTATGAAAAACTGTTTTTT.

The chain recombines TRBV11-2 with TRBJ1-2; TRBD1 matches 7 bases. The V and J ends lost 6 bases and 0 bases, in that order; junction bases with no gene match: 4. Germline V gives CDR1 SGHAT, CDR2 FQNNGV. CDR3 length equals 14 residues. Here the CDR3 DNA reads TGTGCCAGCAGGGCTACAGGGGCTAACTATGGCTACACCTTC. This sequence encodes CASRATGANYGYTF.

The rearrangement joins TRBV2 to TRBJ2-1; 9 bases are shared with TRBD1. This CDR3 contains 15 residues. Germline lookup yields CDR1 SNHLY and CDR2 FYNNEI. V shed 1 base and J 6 bases; nucleotides not matched to a gene: 4. DNA for the CDR3: TGTGCCAGCAGTGAAGGGGACAGGGCCATCAATGAGCAGTTCTTC. Amino acids: CASSEGDRAINEQFF.

This clone came up a few times. The rearrangement uses TRBV2 and TRBJ1-5; 8 positions match TRBD1. In germline, CDR1 is SNHLY, CDR2 FYNNEI. J lost 7 bases, V lost 4 bases, and 6 bases had no gene match. The CDR3 runs 14 residues. CDR3 sequence: CASSGQGRGQPQHF. The CDR3 DNA follows: TGTGCCAGCAGTGGACAGGGGAGAGGCCAGCCCCAGCATTTT. The variable domain in full, with the rest retrieved from reference TRBV2 and TRBJ1-5, is EPEVTQTPSHQVTQMGQEVILRCVPISNHLYFYWYRQILGQKVEFLVSFYNNEISEKSEIFDDQFSVERPDGSNFTLKIRSTKLEDSAMYFCASSGQGRGQPQHFGDGTRLSIL.

J is TRBJ2-7 and V is TRBV5-1, with 7 bases fitting TRBD1. Germline CDR1 is SGHRS and CDR2 is YFSETQ. The CDR3 has 15 residues. The V gene end was trimmed by 6 bases and the J gene end by 5 bases; junction bases not matched to a gene: 14. The CDR3 loop is CASTRDSGMYHEQYF. For the CDR3, the DNA is TGCGCCAGCACCCGGGACAGCGGAATGTACCACGAGCAGTACTTC.